These 21 T cell receptor beta chains share one sample of origin, sequenced in a study of molecular identifiers for immune sequencing clone quantification. TCRdb called the PCR reads again in MiXCR, with one record for every CDR3 protein. The table includes more than 85,000 distinct CDR3 sequences, less than 35% detected once. Material: naive CD8+ T cells from blood, with Jurkat cell RNA spiked in. Described subset: FACS-sorted CD8+CD4-CCR7+CD45RA+ naive T cells. The receptors stem from a human donor in good health. Some libraries in this study had Jurkat cell RNA spiked in.

The chain carries TRBV6-5 and TRBJ2-5, with TRBD1 as a possible D gene (7 bases). The germline CDR1 and CDR2 sequences are MNHEY and SVGAGI. This CDR3 is 14 amino acids long. V was trimmed by 6 bases and J by 6 bases, leaving 17 bases between them. The CDR3 region is CASSTRPGGKTQYF. The CDR3 DNA is TGTGCCAGCAGCACCAGACCAGGGGGGAAGACCCAGTACTTC.

The chain has TRBV6-2 or TRBV6-3 and TRBJ2-3; perhaps TRBD1 as D (6 bases). The V and J ends lost 5 bases and 0 bases respectively, with 18 bases between them. This CDR3 is 17 amino acids long. Germline CDR1 MNHEY, CDR2 SVGEGT. The CDR3 DNA follows: TGTGCCAGCAGTGACCCAGGGGAAGCCTTAAGCACAGATACGCAGTATTTT. It encodes CASSDPGEALSTDTQYF.

The J gene is TRBJ2-7, the V gene TRBV28; D assignment may be TRBD1 or TRBD2 (5 bases each). V gave up 3 bases and J gave up 3 bases, with 15 bases separating them. The CDR3 contains 15 residues. The germline gives CDR1 MDHEN, CDR2 SYDVKM. DNA for the CDR3: TGTGCCAGCAGTTTCTCGGTGGGACCGCTCTACGAGCAGTACTTC. Its protein is CASSFSVGPLYEQYF.

This chain joins TRBV5-5 and TRBJ1-6, with 11 nucleotides matching TRBD1. The CDR3 totals 18 residues. Germline-derived CDR1 and CDR2 are SGHKS and YYEKEE (reference sequence). The ends lost 4 bases at V and 3 bases at J; junction bases unmatched: 9. The CDR3 region is CASSGVGGQGDYNSPLHF. The CDR3 region has the DNA TGTGCCAGCAGCGGCGTAGGGGGACAGGGGGACTATAATTCACCCCTCCACTTT.

As regards this clonotype: One end of the junction does not line up with germline, which may come from a read error. The rearrangement uses TRBV9 and TRBJ2-3, with TRBD2 matching 9 bases. Germline V gene data show CDR1 as SGDLS and CDR2 as YYNGEE. The length of the CDR3 is 18 residues. The CDR3, as DNA: TGTGCCAGCGGCGTAGGGGATCAAGCGGGAGGCTGGGGAGATACGCAGTATTTT. Protein: CASGVGDQAGGWGDTQYF.

A few counts support this clonotype. The chain uses TRBV12-3 or TRBV12-4 and TRBJ2-1; 7 nucleotides align to TRBD2. This CDR3 has 15 residues. V gave up 4 bases and J gave up 4 bases; unmatched junction bases: 7. CDR3 nucleotides: TGTGCCAGCAGTTCTCCCCTAGCGGAGTACAATGAGCAGTTCTTC. Its protein product is CASSSPLAEYNEQFF.

This clonotype has ten or more counts. Here the CDR3 reads CATSINRGSNQPQHF. CDR3 bases: TGTGCCACCAGCATCAACAGGGGAAGCAATCAGCCCCAGCATTTT. The chain links TRBV15 to TRBJ1-5; 7 positions match TRBD1. V trimming: 4 bases; J trimming: 1 base; junction bases outside the gene matches: 4. Germline loops: CDR1 LNHNV, CDR2 YYDKDF (reference sequence). The CDR3 consists of 15 residues. Based on the CDR3 plus reference TRBV15 and TRBJ1-5, the full variable domain is DAMVIQNPRYQVTQFGKPVTLSCSQTLNHNVMYWYQQKSSQAPKLLFHYYDKDFNNEADTPDNFQSRRPNTSFCFLDIRSPGLGDTAMYLCATSINRGSNQPQHFGDGTRLSIL.

This chain uses TRBV19 with TRBJ2-7; TRBD1 or TRBD2 may be the D gene (5 bases each). Germline V gene lookup returns CDR1 LNHDA and CDR2 SQIVND (reference sequence). The CDR3 contains 16 residues. V lost 6 bases and J lost 2, with 20 bases in between. The CDR3: CASSTNRWGLAYEQYF. As DNA, the CDR3 is TGTGCCAGTAGCACAAATAGATGGGGGTTAGCCTACGAGCAGTACTTC.

The rearrangement uses TRBV3-1 and TRBJ2-5, with 8 bases lining up with TRBD2. Germline lookup yields CDR1 LGHDT and CDR2 YNNKEL (reference sequence). The CDR3 consists of 16 residues. J lost 4 bases, V lost 0 bases, and 7 bases had no gene match. CDR3: CASSQDWLAGLETQYF. Written as DNA, the CDR3 is TGTGCCAGCAGCCAAGATTGGCTAGCGGGCCTAGAGACCCAGTACTTC.

The sample holds a few counts of this clonotype. The chain joins TRBV5-3 to TRBJ2-6; 10 bases match TRBD1. TRBV5-3 is placed among ORFs of uncertain function. The CDR3 is 17 residues long. V shed 8 bases and J 1 base; nucleotides not matched to a gene: 9. The CDR3 DNA reads as TGTGCCAGCAGTCGGACAGGGGGGGGATCTGGGGCCAACGTCCTGACTTTC. It codes for CASSRTGGGSGANVLTF.

Regarding this clonotype: Mismatch with germline at one junction end may stem from a read error. The chain couples TRBV7-2 to TRBJ2-1, with 12 bases matching TRBD2. This CDR3 is 19 amino acids long. The V gene's germline CDR1 is SGHTA and CDR2 FQGNSA. CDR3 sequence: CASSLLFLAGGPSYNELFF. In DNA, the CDR3 is TGTGCCAGCAGCTTACTTTTTCTAGCGGGAGGGCCTTCCTACAATGAGCTGTTCTTC.

V and J are TRBV11-2 and TRBJ1-6, with D possibly being TRBD1 (5 bases). V was clipped by 7 bases and J by 8 bases, with 18 bases between them. The germline gives CDR1 SGHAT, CDR2 FQNNGV. CDR3 length: 15 residues. The CDR3 DNA sequence: TGTGCCAGCACCTTGTGGGGCAGGGAAGATTCACCCCTCCACTTT. Residues: CASTLWGREDSPLHF.

The chain combines TRBV11-2 with TRBJ2-7; tentatively, D is TRBD1 (5 bases). Trimming left V 1 base short and J 3 bases short, with 7 bases between. This CDR3 has 13 residues. Germline V CDR1 and CDR2: SGHAT, FQNNGV. CDR3 DNA: TGTGCCAGCAGCTTAGCAGGGATCTACGAGCAGTACTTC. It specifies CASSLAGIYEQYF.

The chain has TRBV11-2 and TRBJ2-1, with 9 bases lining up with TRBD1. CDR3 length: 15 residues. The germline V gene has CDR1 SGHAT and CDR2 FQNNGV. The junction had 5 bases not matched to a gene; V was cut back by 5 bases and J by 3 bases. The CDR3 reads CASSPRDRDYNEQFF. For the CDR3, the DNA is TGTGCCAGCAGCCCCCGGGACAGGGACTACAATGAGCAGTTCTTC.

This clonotype was counted a single time. At one of its ends the junction is not consistent with the germline gene, which may arise from a read error. J is TRBJ2-6 and V is TRBV9; D is uncertain. The CDR3 has 15 residues. Germline V gene lookup returns CDR1 SGDLS and CDR2 YYNGEE. CDR3 DNA: TGTGCCAGCTGCGTAGATACCTCTGGGGCCAACGTCCTGACTTTC. It codes for CASCVDTSGANVLTF.

A remark on this clonotype: This may be a read error, as it is one base from a much larger clone. The chain combines TRBV28 with TRBJ2-7; D is possibly TRBD2 (5 bases). The V gene lost 5 bases and the J gene lost 0 bases, with 14 bases spanning the gap. Germline loops: CDR1 MDHEN, CDR2 SYDVKM. The CDR3 has 15 amino acids. The CDR3 nucleotides are TGTGCCAGCAGTCCCCCAAGACGGGACTCCTACGAGCAGTACTTC. This gives the protein CASSPPRRDSYEQYF.

This clonotype was found a few times. V gene TRBV20-1 combines with J gene TRBJ1-6, with 8 bases lining up with TRBD1. Germline values: CDR1 DFQATT, CDR2 SNEGSKA (reference sequence). V gave up 3 bases and J gave up 1 base; unmatched junction bases: 5. The CDR3 loop spans 16 amino acids. CDR3 protein: CSASAWTGSYNSPLHF. The DNA for the CDR3 is TGCAGTGCTAGCGCTTGGACAGGGTCCTATAATTCACCCCTCCACTTT.

The chain recombines TRBV27 with TRBJ2-7, with D possibly TRBD1 on 6 matching bases. The CDR3 sequence is 13 residues long. The V gene's germline CDR1 is MNHEY and CDR2 SMNVEV (reference sequence). Trimming left V 3 bases short and J 5 bases short, with 11 bases between. CDR3 region: CASSFARGHEQYF. CDR3 in DNA: TGTGCCAGCAGTTTCGCCAGGGGTCACGAGCAGTACTTC.

Notes on this clonotype: The conserved closing phenylalanine or tryptophan is absent in this CDR3, likely reflecting a read error. V gene TRBV4-1 combines with J gene TRBJ1-4; 10 bases agree with TRBD1. V lost 4 bases to trimming and J lost 5 bases; unmatched junction nucleotides: 10. CDR1 and CDR2 (germline): MGHRA, YSYEKL. The CDR3 has 17 amino acids. The CDR3 loop is CASSPIGTGALNEKLFY. The CDR3 DNA follows: TGCGCCAGCAGCCCGATCGGGACAGGGGCCCTCAATGAAAAACTGTTTTAT.

The table lists this clonotype with many counts. The V and J genes are TRBV7-9 and TRBJ2-2; no firm D call. Germline V gives CDR1 SEHNR, CDR2 FQNEAQ (reference sequence). This CDR3 has 14 residues. The ends were cut back, 3 bases at V and 4 bases at J, with 9 bases in the middle. The CDR3 spells CASSFTATTGELFF. The CDR3 DNA reads TGTGCCAGCAGCTTCACAGCTACCACCGGGGAGCTGTTTTTT.

This clonotype was picked up many times. The V call is TRBV6-5, the J call TRBJ2-3, with D perhaps given as TRBD1 or TRBD2 (5 bases each). The length of the CDR3 is 12 residues. Trimming took off 6 bases at V and 11 bases at J, with 15 bases between the two ends. Germline CDR1 and CDR2: MNHEY and SVGAGI. In nucleotides, the CDR3 is TGTGCCAGCAGGGACCACGACAGCGGGCAGTATTTT. Translated, it gives CASRDHDSGQYF.